This is a list of T cell receptor beta chains from one sample in a study of blood T cell repertoires in COVID-19. Assay used: immunoSEQ multiplex PCR; TCRdb lists only in-frame clones, some missing. The sample gives tens of thousands of clones, roughly 87% of which show up once; approximately 15% is in the top ten. The material sequenced was peripheral blood. The source of these receptors is an older woman with active COVID-19. The CDR3 runs from the conserved cysteine through the conserved F or W. The order of the fields is clone size, D gene, J gene, V gene, CDR3 protein, CDR3 DNA. A D gene is named only where the DNA matches it firmly. Rows may omit the clone size; those that give it use once, few, many or a size class.

few NA TRBJ2-7 TRBV30 CACLNPREDYEQYF TGTGCCTGCCTGAATCCCAGGGAAGACTACGAGCAGTACTTC
NA NA TRBJ2-3 TRBV7-8 CASSLALRDTQYF TGTGCCAGCAGCTTAGCCCTGAGGGATACGCAGTATTTT
NA NA TRBJ1-2 TRBV6-5 CASSEGGGVYGYTF TGTGCCAGCTCCGAGGGAGGGGGTGTCTATGGCTACACCTTC
NA TRBD2 TRBJ2-7 TRBV7-2 CASSSRDYPYEQYF TGTGCCAGCAGCTCCCGGGACTATCCCTACGAGCAGTACTTC
once TRBD2 TRBJ2-3 TRBV18 CASSRTSAIHGADTQYF TGTGCCAGCTCACGGACTAGCGCCATTCACGGTGCAGATACGCAGTATTTT
NA NA TRBJ1-5 TRBV9 CASRTKRWLKNQPQHF TGTGCCAGCAGAACGAAGAGGTGGCTCAAGAATCAGCCCCAGCATTTT
NA NA TRBJ1-2 TRBV5-6 CASSIDRFEGYTF TGTGCCAGCAGCATCGACAGGTTTGAGGGCTACACCTTC
NA TRBD2 TRBJ2-1 TRBV7-8 CASSSRLATYNEQFF TGTGCCAGCAGCTCGAGACTAGCCACCTACAATGAGCAGTTCTTC
NA TRBD2 TRBJ2-1 TRBV6-5 CASSYILAGDNEQFF TGTGCCAGCAGTTATATACTAGCGGGAGACAATGAGCAGTTCTTC
once NA TRBJ2-1 TRBV28 CASSLRALTRGVYNEQFF TGTGCCAGCAGTTTGAGAGCCCTGACTAGAGGGGTCTACAATGAGCAGTTCTTC
NA NA TRBJ2-7 TRBV3-1/TRBV3-2 CASSASFSSYEQYF TGTGCCAGCAGCGCCTCATTTAGCTCCTACGAGCAGTACTTC
NA TRBD1 TRBJ1-2 TRBV2 CASSDRGTGDGYTF TGTGCCAGCAGTGACCGCGGGACAGGGGATGGCTACACCTTC
NA NA TRBJ1-2 TRBV19 CASSPTVEIYYGYTF TGTGCCAGTAGCCCAACGGTAGAAATTTACTATGGCTACACCTTC
NA TRBD2 TRBJ2-3 TRBV28 CASRTGGPPDTQYF TGTGCCAGCAGGACGGGGGGGCCCCCAGATACGCAGTATTTT